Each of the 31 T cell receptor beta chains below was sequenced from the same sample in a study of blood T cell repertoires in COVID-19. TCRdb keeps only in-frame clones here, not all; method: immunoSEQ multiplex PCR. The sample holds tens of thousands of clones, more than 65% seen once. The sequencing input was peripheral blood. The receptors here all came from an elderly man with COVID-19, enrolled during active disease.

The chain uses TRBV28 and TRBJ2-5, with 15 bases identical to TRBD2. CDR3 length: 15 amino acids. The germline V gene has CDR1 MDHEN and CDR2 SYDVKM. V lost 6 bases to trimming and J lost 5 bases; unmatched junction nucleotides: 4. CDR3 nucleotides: TGTGCCAGCAGGCCCGGGACTAGCGGGGGGGAGACCCAGTACTTC. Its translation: CASRPGTSGGETQYF.

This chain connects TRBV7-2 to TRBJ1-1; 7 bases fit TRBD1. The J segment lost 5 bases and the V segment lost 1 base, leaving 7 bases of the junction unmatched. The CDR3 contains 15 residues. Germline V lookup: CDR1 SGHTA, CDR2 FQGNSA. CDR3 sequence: CASSLGQGRSTEAFF. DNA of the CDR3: TGTGCCAGCAGCTTAGGACAGGGTAGAAGTACTGAAGCTTTCTTT.

The CDR3 sequence is CASSQEITTNTEAFF. In DNA form, the CDR3 reads TGCGCCAGCAGCCAAGAGATCACAACGAACACTGAAGCTTTCTTT. This chain uses TRBV4-3 with TRBJ1-1; D is ambiguous. Germline V lookup: CDR1 LGHNA, CDR2 YSLEER. V shed 0 bases and J shed 1 base, with 9 bases lying between them. The CDR3 has 15 residues.

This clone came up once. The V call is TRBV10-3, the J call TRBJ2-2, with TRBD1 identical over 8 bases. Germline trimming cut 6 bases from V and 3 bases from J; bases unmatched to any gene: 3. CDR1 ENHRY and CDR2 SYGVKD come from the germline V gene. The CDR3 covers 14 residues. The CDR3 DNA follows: TGTGCCATCAGGTACAGGGGGGACACCGGGGAGCTGTTTTTT. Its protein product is CAIRYRGDTGELFF.

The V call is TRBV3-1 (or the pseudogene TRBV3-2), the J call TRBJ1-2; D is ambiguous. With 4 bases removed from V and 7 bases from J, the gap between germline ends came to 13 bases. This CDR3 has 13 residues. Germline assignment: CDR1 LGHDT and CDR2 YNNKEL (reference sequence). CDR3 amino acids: CASSPLGSSGYTF. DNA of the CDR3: TGTGCCAGCAGCCCCCTGGGCTCGAGTGGCTACACCTTC.

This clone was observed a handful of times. CDR3 in amino acids: CASSHGTVNEKLFF. The CDR3 DNA reads TGTGCCAGCAGCCATGGGACAGTAAATGAAAAACTGTTTTTT. The chain carries TRBV14 and TRBJ1-4; 7 bases fit TRBD1. V dropped 3 bases and J dropped 5; count of bases not matched to a gene: 3. The germline gives CDR1 SGHDN, CDR2 FVKESK. This CDR3 comprises 14 residues.

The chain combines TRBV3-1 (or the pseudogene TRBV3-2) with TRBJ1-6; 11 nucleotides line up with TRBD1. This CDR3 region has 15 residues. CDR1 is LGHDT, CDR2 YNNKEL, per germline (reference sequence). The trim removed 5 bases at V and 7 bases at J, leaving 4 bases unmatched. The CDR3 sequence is CASSFGTGGNSPLHF. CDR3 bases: TGTGCCAGCAGCTTCGGGACAGGGGGAAATTCACCCCTCCACTTT.

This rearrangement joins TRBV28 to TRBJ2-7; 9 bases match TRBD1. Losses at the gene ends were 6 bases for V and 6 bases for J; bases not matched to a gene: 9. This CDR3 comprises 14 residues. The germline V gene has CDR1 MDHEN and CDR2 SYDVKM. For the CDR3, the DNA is TGTGCCAGCAGGGTTGTCGGGACAGGGCGCGAGCAGTACTTC. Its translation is CASRVVGTGREQYF.

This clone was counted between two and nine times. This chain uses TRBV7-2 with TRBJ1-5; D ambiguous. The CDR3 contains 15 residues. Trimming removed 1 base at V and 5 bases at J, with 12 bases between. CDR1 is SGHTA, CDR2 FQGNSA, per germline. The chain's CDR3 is CASSLGPGNHQPQHF. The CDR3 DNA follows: TGTGCCAGCAGCTTAGGTCCCGGGAACCATCAGCCCCAGCATTTT.

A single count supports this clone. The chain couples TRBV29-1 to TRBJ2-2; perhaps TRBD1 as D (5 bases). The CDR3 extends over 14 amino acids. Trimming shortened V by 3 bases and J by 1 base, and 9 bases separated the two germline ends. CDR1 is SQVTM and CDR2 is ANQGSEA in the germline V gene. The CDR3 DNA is TGCAGCGTTGAGGGGCAGGGGAACACCGGGGAGCTGTTTTTT. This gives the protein CSVEGQGNTGELFF.

The CDR3 region has the DNA TGCGCCAGCAGCCAAGAAGGGGAAGCTAGCACAGATACGCAGTATTTT. It specifies CASSQEGEASTDTQYF. V gene TRBV4-3 combines with J gene TRBJ2-3, with a weak D call TRBD1 (5 bases). V lost 0 bases and J 0 bases, leaving 10 bases between the germline ends. This CDR3 is 16 amino acids long. Germline loops: CDR1 LGHNA, CDR2 YSLEER.

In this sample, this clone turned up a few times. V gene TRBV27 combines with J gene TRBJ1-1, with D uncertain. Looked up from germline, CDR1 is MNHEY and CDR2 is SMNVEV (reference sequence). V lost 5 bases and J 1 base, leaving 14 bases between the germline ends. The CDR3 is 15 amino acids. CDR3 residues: CASSISWARNTEAFF. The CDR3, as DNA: TGTGCCAGCAGTATTAGTTGGGCCCGGAACACTGAAGCTTTCTTT.

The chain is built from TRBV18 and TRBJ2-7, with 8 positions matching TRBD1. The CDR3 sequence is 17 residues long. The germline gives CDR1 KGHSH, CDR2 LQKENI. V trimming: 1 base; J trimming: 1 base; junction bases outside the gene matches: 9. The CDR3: CASSPQGPGGPSYEQYV. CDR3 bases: TGTGCCAGCTCACCACAGGGTCCAGGGGGCCCATCCTACGAGCAGTACGTC.

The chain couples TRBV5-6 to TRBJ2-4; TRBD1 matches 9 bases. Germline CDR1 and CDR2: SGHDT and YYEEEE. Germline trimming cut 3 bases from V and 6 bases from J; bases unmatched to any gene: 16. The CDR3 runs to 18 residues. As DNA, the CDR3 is TGTGCCAGCAGCTCACCTAACAGGGGGCTTGCTGTAGGAAACATTCAGTACTTC. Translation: CASSSPNRGLAVGNIQYF.

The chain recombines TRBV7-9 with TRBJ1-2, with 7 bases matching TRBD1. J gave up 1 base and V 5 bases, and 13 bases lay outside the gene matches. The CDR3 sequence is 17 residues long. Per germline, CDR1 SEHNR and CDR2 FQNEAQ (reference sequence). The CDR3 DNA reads TGTGCCAGCAGCCTCCGGACAGGCCCAGACCGTAACTATGGCTACACCTTC. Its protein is CASSLRTGPDRNYGYTF.

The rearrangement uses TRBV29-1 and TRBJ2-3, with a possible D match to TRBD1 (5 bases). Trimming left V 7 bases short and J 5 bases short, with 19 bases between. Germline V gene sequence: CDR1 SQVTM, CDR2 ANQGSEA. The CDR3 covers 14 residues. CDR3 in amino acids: CSATPGAGGDTQYF. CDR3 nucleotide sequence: TGCAGCGCCACACCTGGGGCTGGTGGAGATACGCAGTATTTT.

The CDR3 DNA sequence: TGCGCCAGCCCGGGGAGGCAGGGGGCGGGTTATGATAACAATGAGCAGTTCTTC. Its protein product is CASPGRQGAGYDNNEQFF. The chain couples TRBV23-1 to TRBJ2-1; 8 nucleotides line up with TRBD1. TRBV23-1 is reported as an ORF; its role is uncertain. V was clipped by 8 bases and J by 5 bases; unmatched bases: 20. The CDR3 contains 18 residues.

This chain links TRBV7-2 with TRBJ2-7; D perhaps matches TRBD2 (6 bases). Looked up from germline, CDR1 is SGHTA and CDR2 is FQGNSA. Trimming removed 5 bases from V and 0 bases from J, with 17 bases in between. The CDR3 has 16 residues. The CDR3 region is CASSPGVAGPSYEQYV. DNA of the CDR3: TGTGCCAGCAGCCCCGGAGTGGCGGGGCCCTCCTACGAGCAGTACGTC.

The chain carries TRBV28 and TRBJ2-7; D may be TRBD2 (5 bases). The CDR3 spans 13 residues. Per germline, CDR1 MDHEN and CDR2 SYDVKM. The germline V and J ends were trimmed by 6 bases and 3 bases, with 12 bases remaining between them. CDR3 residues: CASSRPGYYEQYF. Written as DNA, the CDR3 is TGTGCCAGCAGCCGCCCGGGGTACTACGAGCAGTACTTC.

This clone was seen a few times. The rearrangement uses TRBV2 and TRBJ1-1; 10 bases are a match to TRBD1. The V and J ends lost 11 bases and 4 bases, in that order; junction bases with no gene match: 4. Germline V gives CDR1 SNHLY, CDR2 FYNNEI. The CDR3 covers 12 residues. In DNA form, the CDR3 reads TGTGCCGACGACAGGGGGCTCACTGAAGCTTTCTTT. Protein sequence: CADDRGLTEAFF. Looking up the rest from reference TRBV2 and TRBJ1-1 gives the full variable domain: EPEVTQTPSHQVTQMGQEVILRCVPISNHLYFYWYRQILGQKVEFLVSFYNNEISEKSEIFDDQFSVERPDGSNFTLKIRSTKLEDSAMYFCADDRGLTEAFFGQGTRLTVV.

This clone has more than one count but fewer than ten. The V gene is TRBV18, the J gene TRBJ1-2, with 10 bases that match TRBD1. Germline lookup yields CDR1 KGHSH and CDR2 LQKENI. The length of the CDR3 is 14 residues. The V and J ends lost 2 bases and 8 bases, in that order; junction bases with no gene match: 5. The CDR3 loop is CASSPRQGALGYTF. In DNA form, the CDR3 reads TGTGCCAGCTCACCAAGACAGGGGGCGTTAGGCTACACCTTC.

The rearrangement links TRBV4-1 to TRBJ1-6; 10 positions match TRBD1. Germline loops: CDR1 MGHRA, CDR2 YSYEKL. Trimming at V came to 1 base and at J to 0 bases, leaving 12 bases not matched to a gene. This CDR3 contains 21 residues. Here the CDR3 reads CASSQGWAGTGDTSYNSPLHF. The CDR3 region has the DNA TGCGCCAGCAGCCAAGGATGGGCCGGGACAGGGGATACCTCCTATAATTCACCCCTCCACTTT.

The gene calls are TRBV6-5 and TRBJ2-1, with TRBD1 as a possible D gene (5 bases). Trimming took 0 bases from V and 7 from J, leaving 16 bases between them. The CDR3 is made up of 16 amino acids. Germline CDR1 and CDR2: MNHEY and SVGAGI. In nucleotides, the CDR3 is TGTGCCAGCAGTTACTCGAATGCAGGGCTGGGGAATGAGCAGTTCTTC. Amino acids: CASSYSNAGLGNEQFF.

DNA for the CDR3: TGTGCCAGCAGCTCGGGGGGATATAATTCACCCCTCCACTTT. As protein: CASSSGGYNSPLHF. The V and J genes are TRBV7-2 and TRBJ1-6; D might be TRBD1 (5 bases). Germline V gives CDR1 SGHTA, CDR2 FQGNSA. CDR3 length: 14 residues. With 4 bases removed from V and 4 bases from J, the gap between germline ends came to 8 bases.

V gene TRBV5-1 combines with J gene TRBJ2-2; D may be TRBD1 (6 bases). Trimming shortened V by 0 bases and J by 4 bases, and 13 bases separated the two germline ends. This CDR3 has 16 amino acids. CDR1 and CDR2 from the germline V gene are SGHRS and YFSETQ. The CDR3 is CASSLDIQGSTGELFF. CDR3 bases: TGCGCCAGCAGCTTGGACATACAGGGTTCCACCGGGGAGCTGTTTTTT.

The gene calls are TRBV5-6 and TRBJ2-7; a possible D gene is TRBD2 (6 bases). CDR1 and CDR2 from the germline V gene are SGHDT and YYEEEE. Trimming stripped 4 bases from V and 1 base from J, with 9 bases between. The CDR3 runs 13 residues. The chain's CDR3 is CASSPRESYEQYF. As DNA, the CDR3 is TGTGCCAGCAGCCCCCGGGAGTCCTACGAGCAGTACTTC.

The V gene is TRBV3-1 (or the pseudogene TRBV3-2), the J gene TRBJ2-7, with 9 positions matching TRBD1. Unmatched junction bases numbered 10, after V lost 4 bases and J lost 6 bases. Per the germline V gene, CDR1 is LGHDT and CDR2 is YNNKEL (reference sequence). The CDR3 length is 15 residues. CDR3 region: CASSRGGQGWGEQYF. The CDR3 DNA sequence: TGTGCCAGCAGCCGAGGGGGACAGGGATGGGGCGAGCAGTACTTC.

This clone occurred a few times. The CDR3: CASSLSLRGRGANVLTF. DNA of the CDR3: TGTGCCAGCAGTTTATCCCTAAGGGGGCGTGGGGCCAACGTCCTGACTTTC. This chain links TRBV27 with TRBJ2-6, with 7 positions matching TRBD1. The CDR3 contains 17 residues. Germline V gives CDR1 MNHEY, CDR2 SMNVEV (reference sequence). Germline trimming cut 0 bases from V and 3 bases from J; bases unmatched to any gene: 5. Full variable domain (outside the CDR3, taken from reference TRBV27 and TRBJ2-6): EAQVTQNPRYLITVTGKKLTVTCSQNMNHEYMSWYRQDPGLGLRQIYYSMNVEVTDKGDVPEGYKVSRKEKRNFPLILESPSPNQTSLYFCASSLSLRGRGANVLTFGAGSRLTVL.

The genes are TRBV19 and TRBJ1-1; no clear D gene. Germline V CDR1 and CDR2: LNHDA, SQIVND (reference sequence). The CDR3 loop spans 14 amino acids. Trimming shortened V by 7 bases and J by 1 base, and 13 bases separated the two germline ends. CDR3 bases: TGTGCCAGTATTGAGCGACGTGGGAACACTGAAGCTTTCTTT. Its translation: CASIERRGNTEAFF.

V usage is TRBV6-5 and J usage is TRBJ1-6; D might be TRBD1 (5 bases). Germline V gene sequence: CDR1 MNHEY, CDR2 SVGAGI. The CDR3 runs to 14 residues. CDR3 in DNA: TGTGCGACCGACAGACGCTATTTGGATTCACCCCTCCACTTT. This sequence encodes CATDRRYLDSPLHF.

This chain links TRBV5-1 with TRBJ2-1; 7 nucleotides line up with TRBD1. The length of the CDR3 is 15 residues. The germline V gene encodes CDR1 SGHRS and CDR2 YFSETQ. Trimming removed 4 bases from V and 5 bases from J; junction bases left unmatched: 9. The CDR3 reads CASSPGTAIDNEQFF. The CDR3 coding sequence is TGCGCCAGCAGCCCCGGGACAGCGATCGACAATGAGCAGTTCTTC.